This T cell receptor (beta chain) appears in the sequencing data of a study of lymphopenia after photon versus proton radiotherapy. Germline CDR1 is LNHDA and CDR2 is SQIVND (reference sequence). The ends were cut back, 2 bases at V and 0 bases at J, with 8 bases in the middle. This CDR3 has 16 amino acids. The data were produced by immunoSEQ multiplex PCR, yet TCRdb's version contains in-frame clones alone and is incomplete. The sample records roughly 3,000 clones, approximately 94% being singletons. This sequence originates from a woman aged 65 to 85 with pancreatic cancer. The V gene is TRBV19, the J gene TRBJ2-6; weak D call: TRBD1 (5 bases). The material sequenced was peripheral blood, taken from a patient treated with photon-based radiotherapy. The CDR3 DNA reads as TGTGCCAGTAGTATACAAGGGGCCTCTGGGGCCAACGTCCTGACTTTC. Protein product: CASSIQGASGANVLTF.